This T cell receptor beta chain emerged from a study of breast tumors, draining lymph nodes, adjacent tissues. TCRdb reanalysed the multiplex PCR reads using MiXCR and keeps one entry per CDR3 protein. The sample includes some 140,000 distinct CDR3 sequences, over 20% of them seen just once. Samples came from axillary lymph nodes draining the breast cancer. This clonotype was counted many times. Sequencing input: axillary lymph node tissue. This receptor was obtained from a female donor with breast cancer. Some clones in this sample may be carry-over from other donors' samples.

Here the CDR3 DNA reads TGTGCCACCAGTGACCTGACAGGGGACAATGAGCAGTTCTTC. Translating it yields CATSDLTGDNEQFF. This chain links TRBV24-1 with TRBJ2-1; 8 bases fit TRBD1. The CDR3 covers 14 residues. With 4 bases clipped from V and 5 bases from J, the junction kept 3 bases outside the gene matches. From germline, CDR1 is KGHDR and CDR2 SFDVKD.